This T cell receptor beta chain was recovered during a study of memory CD4+ T cells and cytomegalovirus serostatus. The repertoire was sequenced with immunoSEQ multiplex PCR; TCRdb's copy has only in-frame clones and lacks some. The sample contains tens of thousands of clones, more than 70% of which appear only once. Trimming left V 2 bases short and J 3 bases short, with 11 bases between. The CDR3 contains 14 residues. In germline, CDR1 is MNHNY, CDR2 SVGAGI (reference sequence). The sort gate was single viable CD3+CD4+CD8-CD45RO+ cells for memory CD4+ T cells. Positive selection with CD4 microbeads enriched total CD4+ T cells.

The material sequenced was memory CD4+ T cells from blood. The sequence was obtained from an adult in good health and CMV-seronegative. Some clones in this sample may be carry-over from other donors' samples. The chain links TRBV6-6 to TRBJ2-7, with a tentative D call TRBD2 (6 bases). The CDR3 is CASSYGGVLYEQYF. The CDR3 DNA follows: TGTGCCAGCAGTTACGGAGGGGTCCTCTACGAGCAGTACTTC.